These 30 T cell receptor beta chains share one sample of origin, sequenced in a study of CD4 T cell repertoires in COVID-19. Sequencing was performed with immunoSEQ multiplex PCR; in TCRdb, only in-frame clones are kept and a portion is missing. The profile shows some 80,000 clones, around 82% of them singletons. The sample in question was CD4+ T cells from peripheral blood, obtained after recovery from COVID-19. These receptors were taken from a human donor who had COVID-19.

V is TRBV2 and J is TRBJ2-1; TRBD2 matches at 8 bases. CDR3 length: 14 residues. The germline gives CDR1 SNHLY, CDR2 FYNNEI. V was clipped by 2 bases and J by 9 bases; unmatched bases: 6. CDR3 coding DNA: TGTGCCAGCAGTGAACCTCTAGCGGGTCCTGAGCAGTTCTTC. Amino acids: CASSEPLAGPEQFF.

V is TRBV18 and J is TRBJ2-5; D unresolved. Germline V gives CDR1 KGHSH, CDR2 LQKENI. The CDR3 has 14 amino acids. V shed 3 bases and J shed 1 base, with 9 bases lying between them. CDR3: CASSPGSSQETQYF. CDR3 sequence (DNA): TGTGCCAGCTCACCGGGATCGAGCCAAGAGACCCAGTACTTC.

The rearrangement links TRBV5-1 to TRBJ2-5; 11 bases fit TRBD2. J gave up 5 bases and V 4 bases, and 4 bases lay outside the gene matches. This CDR3 comprises 14 residues. The germline gives CDR1 SGHRS, CDR2 YFSETQ. This chain's CDR3 is CASSGGTSGETQYF. The CDR3 nucleotides read TGCGCCAGCAGCGGGGGGACTAGCGGCGAGACCCAGTACTTC.

The CDR3 spells CASSDSDNNQPQHF. In DNA, the CDR3 is TGTGCCAGCAGTGACTCTGACAACAATCAGCCCCAGCATTTT. The chain is built from TRBV6-4 and TRBJ1-5, with D uncertain. CDR1 MRHNA and CDR2 SNTAGT come from the germline V gene. Trimming shortened V by 0 bases and J by 3 bases, and 6 bases separated the two germline ends. The CDR3 is 14 residues long.

The J gene is TRBJ1-1, the V gene TRBV18; 8 positions match TRBD1. V lost 1 base to trimming and J lost 1 base; unmatched junction nucleotides: 2. The germline CDR1 and CDR2 sequences are KGHSH and LQKENI. The CDR3 is made up of 15 amino acids. CDR3 sequence: CASSPQTGANTEAFF. Here the CDR3 DNA reads TGTGCCAGCTCACCACAGACAGGGGCGAACACTGAAGCTTTCTTT.

As to this clone: Other DNA sequences in this specimen translate into the identical CDR3. V usage is TRBV19 and J usage is TRBJ2-1, with D perhaps TRBD2 (5 bases). The CDR3 sequence is 19 residues long. V lost 1 base and J lost 5, with 24 bases in between. Germline loops: CDR1 LNHDA, CDR2 SQIVND (reference sequence). In nucleotides, the CDR3 is TGTGCCAGTAGTATAGGCGGCCTCGCCGGGGTAGGCATCCACAATGAGCAGTTCTTC. As protein: CASSIGGLAGVGIHNEQFF.

This chain links TRBV12-3 or TRBV12-4 with TRBJ1-1, with no clear D. Trimming took off 4 bases at V and 1 base at J, with 7 bases between the two ends. The CDR3 runs to 13 residues. The CDR3 here is CASSSTGNTEAFF. DNA for the CDR3: TGTGCCAGCAGTTCAACCGGGAACACTGAAGCTTTCTTT.

The V gene is TRBV7-9, the J gene TRBJ1-2; possible D gene TRBD1, 5 bases. V was clipped by 1 base and J by 4 bases, with 10 bases between them. Germline loops: CDR1 SEHNR, CDR2 FQNEAQ (reference sequence). CDR3 size: 14 residues. CDR3 region: CASSLGAGGYGYTF. CDR3 coding DNA: TGTGCCAGCAGCTTAGGGGCCGGGGGCTATGGCTACACCTTC.

This clone was found a few times. This rearrangement joins TRBV7-9 to TRBJ1-3; D remains unclear. The germline V and J ends were trimmed by 0 bases and 4 bases, with 10 bases remaining between them. The CDR3 consists of 15 residues. Germline-derived CDR1 and CDR2 are SEHNR and FQNEAQ (reference sequence). Here the CDR3 reads CASSLAGSPGNTIYF. The CDR3 region has the DNA TGTGCCAGCAGCTTAGCGGGGTCTCCCGGAAACACCATATATTTT.

The chain combines TRBV24-1 with TRBJ1-2; 9 nucleotides line up with TRBD1. CDR1 and CDR2 (germline): KGHDR, SFDVKD. This CDR3 spans 16 amino acids. J gave up 0 bases and V 2 bases, and 3 bases lay outside the gene matches. The CDR3 region has the DNA TGTGCCACCAGTGATTCGACAGGGGGGCCTAACTATGGCTACACCTTC. It is translated as CATSDSTGGPNYGYTF.

This clone was recorded a few times. V and J are TRBV27 and TRBJ2-7, with D unclear. Germline V CDR1 and CDR2: MNHEY, SMNVEV (reference sequence). The CDR3 consists of 14 residues. V gave up 2 bases and J gave up 3 bases, with 11 bases separating them. This CDR3 reads CASSLKGRGYEQYF. CDR3 nucleotide sequence: TGTGCCAGCAGTTTAAAGGGCAGAGGCTACGAGCAGTACTTC.

As to this clone: Distinct nucleotide sequences in the sample also encode this CDR3. The chain joins TRBV18 to TRBJ1-1, with D possibly TRBD1 on 5 matching bases. The ends were cut back, 3 bases at V and 3 bases at J, with 8 bases in the middle. This CDR3 has 13 amino acids. Germline CDR1 and CDR2: KGHSH and LQKENI. The CDR3 loop is CASSPQGDTEAFF. CDR3 nucleotides: TGTGCCAGCTCACCCCAGGGTGACACTGAAGCTTTCTTT.

V and J are TRBV18 and TRBJ1-1, with 8 nucleotides matching TRBD1. Germline V lookup: CDR1 KGHSH, CDR2 LQKENI. The CDR3 extends over 14 amino acids. The ends lost 3 bases at V and 4 bases at J; junction bases unmatched: 4. CDR3 in amino acids: CASSPSGGGTEAFF. DNA of the CDR3: TGTGCCAGCTCACCCTCAGGGGGCGGCACTGAAGCTTTCTTT.

This chain connects TRBV5-1 to TRBJ1-4; D is uncertain. The CDR3 length is 13 residues. V dropped 2 bases and J dropped 8 bases, with 10 bases sitting between them. The germline CDR1 and CDR2 sequences are SGHRS and YFSETQ. CDR3: CASSLRSREKLFF. In nucleotides, the CDR3 is TGCGCCAGCAGCTTAAGGTCCAGAGAAAAACTGTTTTTT.

V gene TRBV3-1 (or the pseudogene TRBV3-2) combines with J gene TRBJ2-3; the D is unclear. The CDR3 extends over 13 amino acids. V dropped 3 bases and J dropped 3 bases, with 7 bases sitting between them. In germline, CDR1 is LGHDT, CDR2 YNNKEL (reference sequence). As DNA, the CDR3 is TGTGCCAGCAGCCACCCGACGACAGATACGCAGTATTTT. Protein: CASSHPTTDTQYF.

This clone showed up just a few times. The rearrangement uses TRBV12-3 or TRBV12-4 and TRBJ1-5, with D uncertain. With 2 bases removed from V and 7 bases from J, the gap between germline ends came to 9 bases. CDR3 length: 13 residues. The CDR3 spells CASSLTGRQPQHF. DNA of the CDR3: TGTGCCAGCAGTTTAACGGGGAGGCAGCCCCAGCATTTT.

The chain recombines TRBV5-1 with TRBJ2-7, with a weak D call TRBD1 (6 bases). Germline values: CDR1 SGHRS, CDR2 YFSETQ. The CDR3 runs to 14 residues. The V gene lost 5 bases and the J gene lost 3 bases, with 15 bases spanning the gap. In nucleotides, the CDR3 is TGCGCCAGCAGGAGGGCACTACAGGGCTACGAGCAGTACTTC. It is translated as CASRRALQGYEQYF.

J is TRBJ2-1 and V is TRBV9, with 9 bases matching TRBD1. Losses at the gene ends were 3 bases for V and 3 bases for J; bases not matched to a gene: 4. CDR1 is SGDLS and CDR2 is YYNGEE in the germline V gene. CDR3 length: 15 residues. The CDR3 bases are TGTGCCAGCAGCGCCTTGACAGGGGGCTACAATGAGCAGTTCTTC. As protein: CASSALTGGYNEQFF.

The chain is built from TRBV6-4 and TRBJ2-3; D is perhaps TRBD1 or TRBD2 (5 bases each). Trimming removed 6 bases from V and 5 bases from J, with 12 bases in between. This CDR3 is 13 amino acids long. Germline V gene lookup returns CDR1 MRHNA and CDR2 SNTAGT. The DNA for the CDR3 is TGTGCCAGCAGCCCCCGGGGCGTAGATACGCAGTATTTT. This translates into CASSPRGVDTQYF.

The table lists this clone with a count of one. The rearrangement joins TRBV28 to TRBJ2-5; 14 bases are a match to TRBD2. After removal of 4 bases from V and 5 bases from J, the junction contained 18 bases not matched to a gene. The CDR3 extends over 20 amino acids. From germline, CDR1 is MDHEN and CDR2 SYDVKM. CDR3 region: CASSYPRRGLAGDGDETQYF. The CDR3 nucleotides are TGTGCCAGCAGTTACCCCCGGAGGGGACTAGCGGGAGATGGTGACGAGACCCAGTACTTC.

This rearrangement joins TRBV24-1 to TRBJ2-3; D may be TRBD1 or TRBD2 (6 bases each). Trimming took off 4 bases at V and 9 bases at J, with 16 bases between the two ends. This CDR3 is 14 amino acids long. CDR1 is KGHDR and CDR2 is SFDVKD in the germline V gene. This chain's CDR3 is CATSDRDRGQTQYF. CDR3 DNA: TGTGCCACCAGTGACCGCGACCGGGGGCAAACGCAGTATTTT.

A few counts support this clone. The chain carries TRBV5-6 and TRBJ1-1, with TRBD1 as a possible D gene (5 bases). Germline V gives CDR1 SGHDT, CDR2 YYEEEE. The CDR3 runs to 16 residues. V was clipped by 0 bases and J by 0 bases, with 12 bases between them. As DNA, the CDR3 is TGTGCCAGCAGCTTGGAAAAGGGGTTACTGAACACTGAAGCTTTCTTT. This codes for CASSLEKGLLNTEAFF.

J is TRBJ2-1 and V is TRBV20-1; 8 bases match TRBD2. Germline V gene data show CDR1 as DFQATT and CDR2 as SNEGSKA (reference sequence). The CDR3 loop spans 11 amino acids. The V segment lost 0 bases and the J segment 13 bases; nucleotides outside the gene matches: 2. The CDR3 reads CSARDRTSQFF. Here the CDR3 DNA reads TGCAGTGCTAGAGATCGGACTAGCCAGTTCTTC.

The rearrangement links TRBV7-6 to TRBJ2-5; D remains unclear. Trimming removed 5 bases from V and 0 bases from J, with 13 bases in between. CDR3 length: 15 amino acids. Germline V gene sequence: CDR1 SGHVS, CDR2 FNYEAQ. CDR3 sequence reads: CASSELGQYQETQYF. CDR3 DNA: TGTGCCAGCAGCGAACTCGGGCAGTACCAAGAGACCCAGTACTTC.

The V and J genes are TRBV6-5 and TRBJ1-5, with no clear D. V lost 7 bases to trimming and J lost 3 bases, with 10 bases between them. There are 13 residues in the CDR3. Looked up from germline, CDR1 is MNHEY and CDR2 is SVGAGI. The CDR3: CASKGQVNQPQHF. The CDR3 DNA is TGTGCCAGCAAAGGGCAGGTCAATCAGCCCCAGCATTTT.

The CDR3 sequence: CAISEGLAGPPEQYF. For the CDR3, the DNA is TGTGCCATCAGTGAGGGACTAGCGGGTCCCCCCGAGCAGTACTTC. The rearrangement uses TRBV10-3 and TRBJ2-7; 11 bases are shared with TRBD2. Germline CDR1 is ENHRY and CDR2 is SYGVKD. V gave up 2 bases and J gave up 6 bases; unmatched junction bases: 6. The CDR3 runs to 15 residues.

A note on this clone: One junction end disagrees with the germline gene, perhaps due to a read error. The J gene is TRBJ1-5, the V gene TRBV19; TRBD1 agrees at 10 bases. The germline V gene has CDR1 LNHDA and CDR2 SQIVND (reference sequence). CDR3 length equals 16 residues. DNA for the CDR3: TGCGCCAGTAAAAAGTTTGGGACAGGGGTCAGGGAGCCCCAGCATTTT. Translating it yields CASKKFGTGVREPQHF. Variable domain in full (rest from reference TRBV19 and TRBJ1-5): DGGITQSPKYLFRKEGQNVTLSCEQNLNHDAMYWYRQDPGQGLRLIYYSQIVNDFQKGDIAEGYSVSREKKESFPLTVTSAQKNPTAFYLCASKKFGTGVREPQHFGDGTRLSIL.

This chain uses TRBV18 with TRBJ1-1, with a weak D call TRBD1 (5 bases). Between the trimmed V and J ends, which lost 3 bases and 7 bases, there was a span of 15 bases. The germline V gene has CDR1 KGHSH and CDR2 LQKENI. This CDR3 contains 14 residues. DNA of the CDR3: TGTGCCAGCTCACCCGACAGAAATGTCTTTGAAGCTTTCTTT. Its protein product is CASSPDRNVFEAFF.

The CDR3 nucleotides read TGTGCCACCCAAGGGGCAGGTAATCAGCCCCAGCATTTT. Residues: CATQGAGNQPQHF. The chain uses TRBV12-3 or TRBV12-4 and TRBJ1-5, with a tentative D call TRBD1 (5 bases). Trimming pared 10 bases from V and 4 bases from J, leaving 14 bases between. This CDR3 region has 13 residues.

The rearrangement links TRBV2 to TRBJ1-4; D call uncertain. Germline assignment: CDR1 SNHLY and CDR2 FYNNEI. The CDR3 has 14 amino acids. V lost 4 bases and J 8 bases, leaving 14 bases between the germline ends. For the CDR3, the DNA is TGTGCCAGCAGTGTTCTGCCAATGGGGGAAAAACTGTTTTTT. Translating it yields CASSVLPMGEKLFF. The full variable domain, completed using reference TRBV2 and TRBJ1-4, is EPEVTQTPSHQVTQMGQEVILRCVPISNHLYFYWYRQILGQKVEFLVSFYNNEISEKSEIFDDQFSVERPDGSNFTLKIRSTKLEDSAMYFCASSVLPMGEKLFFGSGTQLSVL.